The 21 T cell receptor beta chains reported below all come from one sample, sequenced in a study of OX40 agonist ivuxolimab in advanced cancers. The table came from immunoSEQ multiplex PCR; TCRdb's copy has only in-frame clones and leaves some out. The sample has over 45,000 clones, roughly 80% seen once. Here the sequenced sample was CD4+ or CD8+ T cells sorted from blood, taken in a trial of the OX40 agonist ivuxolimab. The receptors stem from an adult with an advanced solid tumor such as melanoma, head and neck, liver or kidney cancer.

V is TRBV4-1 and J is TRBJ1-3; possible D gene TRBD1, 5 bases. From germline, CDR1 is MGHRA and CDR2 YSYEKL. CDR3 length equals 16 residues. V was clipped by 0 bases and J by 7 bases, with 16 bases between them. CDR3 nucleotide sequence: TGCGCCAGCAGCCAAGAAGGAGGGACCTTAATCAACACCATATATTTT. Residues: CASSQEGGTLINTIYF.

This chain joins TRBV19 and TRBJ2-2; D possibly corresponds to TRBD1 (6 bases). CDR1 and CDR2 (germline): LNHDA, SQIVND (reference sequence). The V end lost 4 bases, the J end lost 6 bases, and 12 bases lay between the germline ends. The CDR3 has 14 residues. CDR3 DNA sequence: TGTGCCAGTAGTAGGGGGCTGGGGGCCGGGGAGCTGTTTTTT. Encoded protein: CASSRGLGAGELFF.

The chain employs TRBV7-3 and TRBJ2-1; a possible D gene is TRBD2 (6 bases). Trimming left V 2 bases short and J 7 bases short, with 12 bases between. The CDR3 has 14 residues. The germline CDR1 and CDR2 sequences are SGHTA and FQGTGA. CDR3 loop: CASSLEGLGNEQFF. In nucleotides, the CDR3 is TGTGCCAGCAGCTTAGAGGGACTGGGGAATGAGCAGTTCTTC. Combining the CDR3 with reference TRBV7-3 and TRBJ2-1 gives the whole variable domain GAGVSQTPSNKVTEKGKYVELRCDPISGHTALYWYRQSLGQGPEFLIYFQGTGAADDSGLPNDRFFAVRPEGSVSTLKIQRTERGDSAVYLCASSLEGLGNEQFFGPGTRLTVL.

V is TRBV19 and J is TRBJ2-2; 9 bases match TRBD2. With V trimmed by 11 bases and J by 0 bases, 16 bases remained unmatched. The CDR3 is made up of 18 amino acids. Germline assignment: CDR1 LNHDA and CDR2 SQIVND (reference sequence). The CDR3 loop reads CAAGGGALAGSNTGELFF. The CDR3 DNA reads as TGTGCCGCCGGAGGGGGAGCTCTAGCGGGATCGAACACCGGGGAGCTGTTTTTT.

The CDR3 DNA sequence: TGCGCCAGCCGCACGGAGGGGATGAGCACAGATACGCAGTATTTT. Translation gives CASRTEGMSTDTQYF. The chain is built from TRBV4-3 and TRBJ2-3; TRBD2 might be the D (6 bases). Trimming removed 8 bases from V and 0 bases from J, with 15 bases in between. CDR3 size: 15 residues. The germline gives CDR1 LGHNA, CDR2 YSLEER.

This chain uses TRBV7-8 with TRBJ1-6; the match to TRBD1 covers 8 bases. Germline V CDR1 and CDR2: SGHVS, FQNEAQ. With V trimmed by 5 bases and J by 8 bases, 8 bases remained unmatched. This CDR3 region has 15 residues. CDR3 amino acids: CASSPWDRFDSPLHF. In nucleotides, the CDR3 is TGTGCCAGCAGCCCGTGGGACAGGTTTGATTCACCCCTCCACTTT.

This chain connects TRBV11-3 to TRBJ1-4; D remains ambiguous. The CDR3 covers 14 residues. V lost 5 bases, J lost 5 bases, and 12 bases lay in between. Germline V gene data show CDR1 as SGHNT and CDR2 as YENEEA. CDR3 protein: CASSLSGVNEKLFF. The CDR3 DNA follows: TGTGCCAGCAGCCTAAGCGGGGTAAATGAAAAACTGTTTTTT. Full variable domain (rest looked up from reference TRBV11-3 and TRBJ1-4): EAGVVQSPRYKIIEKKQPVAFWCNPISGHNTLYWYLQNLGQGPELLIRYENEEAVDDSQLPKDRFSAERLKGVDSTLKIQPAELGDSAVYLCASSLSGVNEKLFFGSGTQLSVL.

V and J are TRBV21-1 and TRBJ2-7. TRBV21-1 is noted as a pseudogene. The CDR3 runs 15 residues. CDR3 bases: TGTGCCAGCAGCACGGGGCAGGAAACAACCTACGAGCAGTACTTC. Encoded protein: CASSTGQETTYEQYF.

This chain uses TRBV7-3 with TRBJ2-2; the D gene could be TRBD1 or TRBD2 (5 bases each). This CDR3 is 14 amino acids long. Trimming cost V 2 bases and J 6 bases, with 10 bases left between them. Looked up from germline, CDR1 is SGHTA and CDR2 is FQGTGA. CDR3 amino acids: CASSLEGRSGELFF. CDR3 nucleotide sequence: TGTGCCAGCAGCTTAGAGGGACGGTCCGGGGAGCTGTTTTTT.

This chain uses TRBV29-1 with TRBJ2-2; 7 nucleotides align to TRBD1. This CDR3 region has 14 residues. CDR1 and CDR2 (germline): SQVTM, ANQGSEA. The V segment lost 6 bases and the J segment 0 bases; nucleotides outside the gene matches: 4. CDR3 residues: CSVQQGTNTGELFF. In DNA form, the CDR3 reads TGCAGCGTACAACAGGGGACGAACACCGGGGAGCTGTTTTTT.

This clone was seen just once. An end of the junction differs from the germline gene, which may be a read error. CDR3 bases: TGTGCCAGCTCAATGGGACAGGGGGCGAGGGACTGGTTC. Protein: CASSMGQGARDWF. This chain joins TRBV18 and TRBJ2-7; 12 bases line up with TRBD1. There are 13 residues in the CDR3. The germline gives CDR1 KGHSH, CDR2 LQKENI. The full variable domain, its missing parts supplied by reference TRBV18 and TRBJ2-7, is NAGVMQNPRHLVRRRGQEARLRCSPMKGHSHVYWYRQLPEEGLKFMVYLQKENIIDESGMPKERFSAEFPKEGPSILRIQQVVRGDSAAYFCASSMGQGARDWFGPGTRLTVT.

CDR3 in amino acids: CASSLTHNEQFF. The DNA of the CDR3 is TGTGCCAGCAGCTTAACTCACAATGAGCAGTTCTTC. The V call is TRBV11-1, the J call TRBJ2-1; D remains unclear. The CDR3 consists of 12 residues. Germline values: CDR1 SGHAT, CDR2 FQDESV (reference sequence). V lost 2 bases and J lost 5, with 4 bases in between.

The rearrangement links TRBV7-9 to TRBJ1-1; TRBD1 agrees at 7 bases. The length of the CDR3 is 15 residues. Germline assignment: CDR1 SEHNR and CDR2 FQNEAQ (reference sequence). With V trimmed by 5 bases and J by 1 base, 7 bases remained unmatched. CDR3 coding DNA: TGTGCCAGCAGCCAGAACAGGGGTACGAACACTGAAGCTTTCTTT. This codes for CASSQNRGTNTEAFF. The full variable domain, completed using reference TRBV7-9 and TRBJ1-1, is DTGVSQNPRHKITKRGQNVTFRCDPISEHNRLYWYRQTLGQGPEFLTYFQNEAQLEKSRLLSDRFSAERPKGSFSTLEIQRTEQGDSAMYLCASSQNRGTNTEAFFGQGTRLTVV.

This clone was detected only a few times. The V gene is TRBV2, the J gene TRBJ2-2; D uncertain. The ends were cut back, 2 bases at V and 0 bases at J, with 7 bases in the middle. Germline V gene sequence: CDR1 SNHLY, CDR2 FYNNEI. The length of the CDR3 is 15 residues. The CDR3 bases are TGTGCCAGCAGTGAATTCTCTGCGAACACCGGGGAGCTGTTTTTT. It specifies CASSEFSANTGELFF.

This clone was counted a single time. J is TRBJ2-6 and V is TRBV22-1. TRBV22-1 is a known pseudogene. The CDR3 is 17 residues long. The CDR3 loop is CPGRGCCEQSRANVLTF. Here the CDR3 DNA reads TGTCCTGGGAGAGGGTGTTGCGAACAAAGTCGGGCCAACGTCCTGACTTTC.

On this clone itself: Its ends do not fully match the called genes, so a read error is possible. This chain uses TRBV6-1 with TRBJ2-2; tentative D call: TRBD1 (6 bases). The CDR3 length is 15 residues. Germline CDR1 and CDR2: MNHNS and SASEGT. CDR3 nucleotides: TGTGCCAGCACTTCACTAACAGGGAACCCCGGGGAGCTGTTTTTT. Its translation is CASTSLTGNPGELFF.

The gene calls are TRBV25-1 and TRBJ2-3; 8 bases are a match to TRBD2. The CDR3 runs 13 residues. Germline values: CDR1 MGHDK, CDR2 SYGVNS. J was trimmed by 1 base and V by 10 bases; bases with no gene match: 4. CDR3 loop: CATSAGGTDTQYF. DNA for the CDR3: TGTGCCACCTCAGCGGGGGGCACAGATACGCAGTATTTT.

This sequence joins TRBV7-2 and TRBJ2-2; 9 bases fit TRBD2. CDR1 is SGHTA, CDR2 FQGNSA, per germline. CDR3 length: 18 residues. Trimming cost V 1 base and J 4 bases; bases outside gene matches: 10. CDR3 residues: CASSLGTAGGLATGELFF. The CDR3 nucleotides are TGTGCCAGCAGCTTAGGGACAGCGGGGGGCCTCGCCACCGGGGAGCTGTTTTTT.

Only one count was recorded for this clone. V gene TRBV6-1 combines with J gene TRBJ2-4; perhaps TRBD1 as D (6 bases). Germline values: CDR1 MNHNS, CDR2 SASEGT. V lost 7 bases and J 3 bases, leaving 13 bases between the germline ends. This CDR3 contains 14 residues. The CDR3 sequence is CASKYRDGKNIQYF. CDR3 nucleotide sequence: TGTGCCAGCAAGTACAGGGACGGCAAAAACATTCAGTACTTC.

CDR3 coding DNA: TGCGCCAGCAGGGGAGGTAACAATGAGCAGTTCTTC. Encoded protein: CASRGGNNEQFF. V and J are TRBV5-1 and TRBJ2-1; tentatively, D is TRBD2 (6 bases). Looked up from germline, CDR1 is SGHRS and CDR2 is YFSETQ. CDR3 length: 12 amino acids. Trimming took 5 bases from V and 5 from J, leaving 8 bases between them. Based on the CDR3 plus reference TRBV5-1 and TRBJ2-1, the full variable domain is KAGVTQTPRYLIKTRGQQVTLSCSPISGHRSVSWYQQTPGQGLQFLFEYFSETQRNKGNFPGRFSGRQFSNSRSEMNVSTLELGDSALYLCASRGGNNEQFFGPGTRLTVL.

Comments on this clone: In this CDR3 the conserved last residue, phenylalanine or tryptophan, is missing, so a read error is likely. The chain uses TRBV4-2 and TRBJ1-1; TRBD1 might be the D (6 bases). The CDR3 extends over 14 amino acids. Trimming left V 2 bases short and J 3 bases short, with 10 bases between. Germline V lookup: CDR1 LGHNA, CDR2 YNFKEQ. CDR3 sequence (DNA): TGTGCCAGCAGCCAAACAGGGAAACACACTGAAGCTTTCCTT. Translation: CASSQTGKHTEAFL.